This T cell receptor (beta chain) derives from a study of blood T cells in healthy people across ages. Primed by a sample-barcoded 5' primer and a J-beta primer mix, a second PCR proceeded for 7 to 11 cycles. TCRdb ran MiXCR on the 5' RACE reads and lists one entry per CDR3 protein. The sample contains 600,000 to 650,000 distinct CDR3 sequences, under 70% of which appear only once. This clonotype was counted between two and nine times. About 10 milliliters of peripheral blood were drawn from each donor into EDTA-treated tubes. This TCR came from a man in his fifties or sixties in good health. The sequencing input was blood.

The CDR3 reads CASSLGGPGPYEQYF. Written as DNA, the CDR3 is TGTGCCAGCAGCTTAGGGGGGCCGGGGCCCTACGAGCAGTACTTC. The chain couples TRBV11-2 to TRBJ2-7; the D gene is possibly TRBD1 (6 bases). CDR1 is SGHAT, CDR2 FQNNGV, per germline. Trimming pared 1 base from V and 2 bases from J, leaving 12 bases between. This CDR3 has 15 amino acids.